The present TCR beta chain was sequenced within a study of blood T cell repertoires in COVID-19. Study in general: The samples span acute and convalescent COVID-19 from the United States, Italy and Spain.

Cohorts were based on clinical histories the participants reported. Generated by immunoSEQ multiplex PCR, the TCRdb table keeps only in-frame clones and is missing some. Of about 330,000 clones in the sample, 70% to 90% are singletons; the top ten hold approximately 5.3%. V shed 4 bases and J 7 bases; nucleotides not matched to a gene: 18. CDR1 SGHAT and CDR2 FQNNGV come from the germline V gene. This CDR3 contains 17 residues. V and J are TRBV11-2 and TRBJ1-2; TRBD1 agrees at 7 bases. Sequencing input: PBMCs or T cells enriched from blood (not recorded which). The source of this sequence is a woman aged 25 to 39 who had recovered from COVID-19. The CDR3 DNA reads TGTGCCAGCAGCTCACTGAAGGGTGACAGGGACTCCTTTGGCTACACCTTC. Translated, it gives CASSSLKGDRDSFGYTF.